Described below is a single T cell receptor beta chain sequence and its context. The antigen is not known. RNA was extracted and reverse transcribed into cDNA as the sequencing template. TCRdb's table, derived via immunoSEQ multiplex PCR, lists solely in-frame clones and lacks some. The repertoire has some 150,000 clones, approximately 65% of them found once; the top ten carry 36%. The sample is drawn from a study of CD8+ T cells in alopecia areata. Study conclusions and caveats: Especially in alopecia totalis/universalis, lesional scalp showed greater clonality than normal scalp did. Patients shared TCRs less clearly than mice did, possibly for HLA-related reasons.

The V end lost 4 bases, the J end lost 7 bases, and 7 bases lay between the germline ends. Germline-derived CDR1 and CDR2 are SQVTM and ANQGSEA. This CDR3 comprises 11 residues. Source material: CD8+ T cells sorted from blood. The J gene is TRBJ2-2, the V gene TRBV29-1; TRBD2 might be the D (5 bases). This TCR was recovered from a human donor in good health. CDR3 sequence reads: CSVVAGGELFF. The CDR3 coding sequence is TGCAGCGTTGTGGCGGGCGGGGAGCTGTTTTTT.